Below, one T cell receptor beta chain is given with its context. Its antigen is as yet unknown. Germline V gene lookup returns CDR1 MGHDK and CDR2 SYGVNS. This CDR3 has 13 amino acids. Trimming took 5 bases from V and 4 from J, leaving 11 bases between them. Described treatment: oral pan-JAK inhibitor, 5-10 mg twice daily. These data come from a study of CD8+ T cells in alopecia areata. Study results and limitations: For patients receiving tofacitinib, scalp clonality and expanded CD8+ clones among the top 100 significantly decreased. Resident alphabeta T cells of normal skin are also sequenced in scalp samples.

Extracted RNA was reverse transcribed, and the resulting cDNA served as sequencing template. The data were produced by immunoSEQ multiplex PCR, yet TCRdb's version contains in-frame clones alone and is incomplete. The sample shows approximately 220,000 clones, 30% to 40% of them seen only once. The sample was CD4+ T cells sorted from blood, taken at roughly week 30, from a patient treated with tofacitinib. This clonotype originated in a human donor with alopecia areata. The V call is TRBV25-1, the J call TRBJ2-5; tentatively, D is TRBD1 (5 bases). CDR3 residues: CASSFSGLETQYF. Written as DNA, the CDR3 is TGTGCCAGCAGTTTCTCAGGGCTAGAGACCCAGTACTTC.